Each of the 10 T cell receptor beta chains below was sequenced from the same sample in a study of cytomegalovirus exposure and HLA in healthy donors. The PCR had 60 Vbeta and 13 Jbeta primers. Measured with immunoSEQ multiplex PCR; TCRdb has only the in-frame clones, and not every one. The data contain just under 95,000 clones, over 65% of them singletons. The sample comprised PBMCs. These receptors were collected from a human donor in good health.

V is TRBV14 and J is TRBJ1-6, with a weak D call TRBD1 (6 bases). CDR3 length equals 13 residues. The V gene's germline CDR1 is SGHDN and CDR2 FVKESK. The V and J ends lost 10 bases and 2 bases respectively, with 9 bases between them. CDR3 protein: CATRDTYNSPLHF. The DNA for the CDR3 is TGTGCCACCCGGGACACCTATAATTCACCCCTCCACTTT.

This clone was counted once. This sequence joins TRBV5-4 and TRBJ2-7, with 8 positions matching TRBD1. This CDR3 has 14 amino acids. Trimming cost V 4 bases and J 5 bases; bases outside gene matches: 8. Germline V gene sequence: CDR1 SGHNT, CDR2 YYREEE (reference sequence). The DNA of the CDR3 is TGTGCCAGCAGCCCCACAGGGGGAAGCGACGAGCAGTACTTC. As protein: CASSPTGGSDEQYF.

The V gene is TRBV15, the J gene TRBJ1-5; D remains ambiguous. Germline lookup yields CDR1 LNHNV and CDR2 YYDKDF (reference sequence). Trimming took 1 base from V and 5 from J, leaving 12 bases between them. This CDR3 comprises 15 residues. CDR3 residues: CATSRVSGRDQPQHF. DNA for the CDR3: TGTGCCACCAGCAGAGTTTCCGGGCGGGATCAGCCCCAGCATTTT.

CDR3 loop: CASSLALPGGHEQFF. DNA for the CDR3: TGTGCCAGCAGCTTAGCCCTTCCGGGCGGGCATGAGCAGTTCTTC. V and J are TRBV7-9 and TRBJ2-1; D might be TRBD2 (5 bases). Germline CDR1 SEHNR, CDR2 FQNEAQ (reference sequence). There are 15 residues in the CDR3. V was pared by 0 bases and J by 8 bases, with 14 bases between.

This chain uses TRBV7-3 with TRBJ2-2; the match to TRBD1 covers 8 bases. CDR1 is SGHTA, CDR2 FQGTGA, per germline. Losses at the gene ends were 3 bases for V and 0 bases for J; bases not matched to a gene: 3. This CDR3 comprises 16 residues. The CDR3 reads CASSFRTGTNTGELFF. Here the CDR3 DNA reads TGTGCCAGCAGCTTCCGGACAGGGACGAACACCGGGGAGCTGTTTTTT.

This clone occurred once. The rearrangement joins TRBV4-1 to TRBJ2-7; possibly TRBD2 for D (5 bases). V dropped 4 bases and J dropped 1 base, with 11 bases sitting between them. Germline CDR1 MGHRA, CDR2 YSYEKL. The CDR3 totals 14 residues. CDR3 in DNA: TGCGCCAGCAGCCTGAACCGGGGTTCCTACGAGCAGTACTTC. Translating it yields CASSLNRGSYEQYF.

The chain carries TRBV4-3 and TRBJ2-3, with D possibly matching TRBD2 (5 bases). With 0 bases removed from V and 0 bases from J, the gap between germline ends came to 10 bases. The CDR3 has 16 amino acids. The germline V gene has CDR1 LGHNA and CDR2 YSLEER. CDR3 in amino acids: CASSQDSVPSTDTQYF. The CDR3 DNA follows: TGCGCCAGCAGCCAAGATAGCGTACCTAGCACAGATACGCAGTATTTT.

This clone was counted only a few times. This chain connects TRBV7-3 to TRBJ2-6; D unclear. Looked up from germline, CDR1 is SGHTA and CDR2 is FQGTGA. V lost 1 base, J lost 2 bases, and 6 bases lay in between. This CDR3 comprises 15 residues. The CDR3 here is CASSLIQPGANVLTF. The CDR3 coding sequence is TGTGCCAGCAGCTTAATACAGCCTGGGGCCAACGTCCTGACTTTC.

The genes are TRBV4-1 and TRBJ2-5; D is perhaps TRBD1 (6 bases). Trimming removed 2 bases from V and 2 bases from J, with 9 bases in between. Germline CDR1 and CDR2: MGHRA and YSYEKL. This CDR3 contains 14 residues. The CDR3 reads CASSQTGLQETQYF. The CDR3, as DNA: TGCGCCAGCAGCCAAACAGGGTTACAAGAGACCCAGTACTTC.

V gene TRBV5-1 combines with J gene TRBJ2-2, with 7 nucleotides matching TRBD2. There are 16 residues in the CDR3. The germline V gene has CDR1 SGHRS and CDR2 YFSETQ. Trimming at V came to 4 bases and at J to 0 bases, leaving 6 bases not matched to a gene. CDR3 residues: CASSPSGGTNTGELFF. The CDR3 nucleotides are TGCGCCAGCAGCCCCTCCGGGGGGACGAACACCGGGGAGCTGTTTTTT.